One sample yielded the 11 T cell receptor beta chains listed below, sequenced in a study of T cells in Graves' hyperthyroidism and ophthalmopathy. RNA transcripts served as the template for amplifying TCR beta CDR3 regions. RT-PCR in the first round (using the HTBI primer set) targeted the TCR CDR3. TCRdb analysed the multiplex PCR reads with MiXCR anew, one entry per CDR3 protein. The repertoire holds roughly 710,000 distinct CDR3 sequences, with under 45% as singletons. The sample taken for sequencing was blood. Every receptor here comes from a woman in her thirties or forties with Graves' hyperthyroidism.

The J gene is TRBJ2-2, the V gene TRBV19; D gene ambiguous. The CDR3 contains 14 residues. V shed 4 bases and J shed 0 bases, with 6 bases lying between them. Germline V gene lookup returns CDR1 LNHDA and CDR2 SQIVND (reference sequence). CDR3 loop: CASSRGANTGELFF. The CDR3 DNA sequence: TGTGCCAGTAGTAGAGGCGCGAACACCGGGGAGCTGTTTTTT.

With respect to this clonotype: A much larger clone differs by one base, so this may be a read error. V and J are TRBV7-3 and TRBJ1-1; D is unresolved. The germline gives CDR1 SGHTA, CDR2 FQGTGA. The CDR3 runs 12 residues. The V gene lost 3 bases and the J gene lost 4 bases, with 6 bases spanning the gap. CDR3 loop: CASSFSVTEAFF. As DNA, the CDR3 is TGTGCCAGCAGCTTTAGTGTCACTGAAGCTTTCTTT.

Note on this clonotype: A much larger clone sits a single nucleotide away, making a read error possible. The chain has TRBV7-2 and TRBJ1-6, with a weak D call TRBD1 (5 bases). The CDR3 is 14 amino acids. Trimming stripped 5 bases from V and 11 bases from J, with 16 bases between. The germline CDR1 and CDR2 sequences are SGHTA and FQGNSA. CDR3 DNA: TGTGCCAGCAGCCTACCCGGGGGATTGGCACCCCTCCACTTT. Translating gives CASSLPGGLAPLHF. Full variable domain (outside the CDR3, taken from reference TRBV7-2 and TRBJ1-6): GAGVSQSPSNKVTEKGKDVELRCDPISGHTALYWYRQSLGQGLEFLIYFQGNSAPDKSGLPSDRFSAERTGGSVSTLTIQRTQQEDSAVYLCASSLPGGLAPLHFGNGTRLTVT.

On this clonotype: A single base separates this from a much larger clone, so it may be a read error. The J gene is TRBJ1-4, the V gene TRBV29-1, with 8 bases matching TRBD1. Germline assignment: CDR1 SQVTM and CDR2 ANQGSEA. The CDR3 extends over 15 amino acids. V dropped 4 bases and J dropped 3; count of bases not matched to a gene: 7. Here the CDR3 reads CSVALSTGANEKLFF. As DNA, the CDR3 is TGCAGCGTTGCACTCTCGACAGGGGCTAATGAAAAACTGTTTTTT.

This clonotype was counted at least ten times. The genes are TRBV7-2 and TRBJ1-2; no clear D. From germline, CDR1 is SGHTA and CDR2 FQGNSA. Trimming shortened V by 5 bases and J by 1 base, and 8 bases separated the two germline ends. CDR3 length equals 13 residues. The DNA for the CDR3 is TGTGCCAGCAGCCAAGATTATAACTATGGCTACACCTTC. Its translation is CASSQDYNYGYTF.

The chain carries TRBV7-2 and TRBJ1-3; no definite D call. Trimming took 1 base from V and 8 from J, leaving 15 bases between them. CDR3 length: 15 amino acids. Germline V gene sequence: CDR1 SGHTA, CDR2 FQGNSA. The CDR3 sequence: CASSLGPDYGYTIYF. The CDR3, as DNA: TGTGCCAGCAGCTTAGGGCCCGACTATGGCTACACCATATATTTT.

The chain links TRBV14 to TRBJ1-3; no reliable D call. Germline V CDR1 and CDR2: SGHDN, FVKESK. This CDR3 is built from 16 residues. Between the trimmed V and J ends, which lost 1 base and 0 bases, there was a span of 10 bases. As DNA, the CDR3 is TGTGCCAGCAGCCAAGTGGTCAAAAGCTCTGGAAACACCATATATTTT. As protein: CASSQVVKSSGNTIYF.

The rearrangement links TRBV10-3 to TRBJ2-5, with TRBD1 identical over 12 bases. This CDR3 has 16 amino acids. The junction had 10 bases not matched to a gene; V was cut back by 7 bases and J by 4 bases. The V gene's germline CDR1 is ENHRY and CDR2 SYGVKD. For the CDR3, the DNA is TGTGCCATCAAGCGGGGGACAGGGGGCAACGGAGAGACCCAGTACTTC. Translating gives CAIKRGTGGNGETQYF.

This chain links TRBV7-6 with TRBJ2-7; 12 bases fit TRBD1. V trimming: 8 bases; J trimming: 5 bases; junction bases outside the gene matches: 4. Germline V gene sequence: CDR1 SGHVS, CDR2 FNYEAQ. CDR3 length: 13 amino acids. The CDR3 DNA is TGTGCCAGCCGGGACAGGGGGCAACACGAGCAGTACTTC. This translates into CASRDRGQHEQYF.

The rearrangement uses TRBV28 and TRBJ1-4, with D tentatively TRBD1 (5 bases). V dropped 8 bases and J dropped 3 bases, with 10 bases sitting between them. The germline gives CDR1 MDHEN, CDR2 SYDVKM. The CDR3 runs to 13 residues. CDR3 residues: CASAGGSNEKLFF. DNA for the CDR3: TGTGCCAGCGCGGGGGGATCTAATGAAAAACTGTTTTTT.

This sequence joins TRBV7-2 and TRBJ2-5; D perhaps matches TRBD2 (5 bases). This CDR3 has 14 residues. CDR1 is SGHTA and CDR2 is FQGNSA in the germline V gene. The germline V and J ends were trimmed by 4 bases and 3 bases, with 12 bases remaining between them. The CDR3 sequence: CASSSWTEEETQYF. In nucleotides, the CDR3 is TGTGCCAGCAGCTCGTGGACTGAGGAAGAGACCCAGTACTTC.